One and the same sample provided the 20 T cell receptor beta chains below, sequenced in a study of blood T cell repertoires in COVID-19. TCRdb's table, derived via immunoSEQ multiplex PCR, lists solely in-frame clones and lacks some. The sample carries 150,000 to 200,000 clones, 94% recorded once. Sequenced material: peripheral blood. All receptors derive from a man between 25 and 39 years old with COVID-19, enrolled during active disease.

The rearrangement joins TRBV10-3 to TRBJ1-1; TRBD1 agrees at 7 bases. Per the germline V gene, CDR1 is ENHRY and CDR2 is SYGVKD. The CDR3 runs to 11 residues. V shed 10 bases, J shed 5 bases, and the junction held 4 bases outside the gene matches. The CDR3 region is CASQQGTEAFF. The DNA for the CDR3 is TGTGCCAGCCAACAGGGGACTGAAGCTTTCTTT.

The chain recombines TRBV27 with TRBJ1-1, with TRBD1 matching 11 bases. The CDR3 consists of 15 residues. V lost 8 bases, J lost 6 bases, and 11 bases stayed unmatched. Germline loops: CDR1 MNHEY, CDR2 SMNVEV (reference sequence). The CDR3 is CASASGQGAMSEAFF. CDR3 nucleotides: TGTGCCAGCGCCTCTGGACAGGGGGCGATGTCTGAAGCTTTCTTT.

J is TRBJ1-1 and V is TRBV9; no definite D call. In germline, CDR1 is SGDLS, CDR2 YYNGEE. The germline V and J ends were trimmed by 0 bases and 3 bases, with 12 bases remaining between them. The CDR3 consists of 15 residues. This chain's CDR3 is CASSVARGTDTEAFF. CDR3 DNA: TGTGCCAGCAGCGTAGCGCGTGGTACGGACACTGAAGCTTTCTTT. Complete variable domain (other parts from reference TRBV9 and TRBJ1-1): DSGVTQTPKHLITATGQRVTLRCSPRSGDLSVYWYQQSLDQGLQFLIQYYNGEERAKGNILERFSAQQFPDLHSELNLSSLELGDSALYFCASSVARGTDTEAFFGQGTRLTVV.

Only one count was recorded for this clone. CDR3 region: CASSQDRGISYEQYF. CDR3 DNA sequence: TGTGCCAGCAGCCAAGATCGCGGGATCTCCTACGAGCAGTACTTC. J is TRBJ2-7 and V is TRBV3-1 (or the pseudogene TRBV3-2); a weak D match, TRBD2 (6 bases). Germline V CDR1 and CDR2: LGHDT, YNNKEL (reference sequence). The CDR3 is made up of 15 amino acids. Trimming left V 0 bases short and J 0 bases short, with 9 bases between.

The chain recombines TRBV18 with TRBJ2-3; D is possibly TRBD2 (5 bases). This CDR3 comprises 15 residues. The V end was cut by 4 bases, the J end by 6 bases, with 17 bases between. Looked up from germline, CDR1 is KGHSH and CDR2 is LQKENI. In DNA form, the CDR3 reads TGTGCCAGCTCACGATCGTTACATCCGGGGGATACGCAGTATTTT. This codes for CASSRSLHPGDTQYF. Full variable domain (missing parts from reference TRBV18 and TRBJ2-3): NAGVMQNPRHLVRRRGQEARLRCSPMKGHSHVYWYRQLPEEGLKFMVYLQKENIIDESGMPKERFSAEFPKEGPSILRIQQVVRGDSAAYFCASSRSLHPGDTQYFGPGTRLTVL.

This chain uses TRBV2 with TRBJ1-5; D is undetermined. The germline V gene encodes CDR1 SNHLY and CDR2 FYNNEI. With 0 bases removed from V and 4 bases from J, the gap between germline ends came to 10 bases. The CDR3 is 15 residues long. CDR3 nucleotide sequence: TGTGCCAGCAGTGAAGCACAGTTGAGTAATCAGCCCCAGCATTTT. Translating it yields CASSEAQLSNQPQHF.

This clone was counted once. V is TRBV19 and J is TRBJ1-6, with TRBD1 identical over 10 bases. V gave up 7 bases and J gave up 8 bases; unmatched junction bases: 5. Looked up from germline, CDR1 is LNHDA and CDR2 is SQIVND (reference sequence). This CDR3 is 14 amino acids long. CDR3 bases: TGTGCCAGTACTACCGGGACAGGGGATTCACCCCTCCACTTT. Protein product: CASTTGTGDSPLHF.

V is TRBV2 and J is TRBJ2-5; TRBD2 might be the D (6 bases). The CDR3 is 13 residues long. The V end lost 3 bases, the J end lost 5 bases, and 10 bases lay between the germline ends. Germline V lookup: CDR1 SNHLY, CDR2 FYNNEI. The CDR3 is CASSDRGMETQYF. As DNA, the CDR3 is TGTGCCAGCAGTGACCGGGGGATGGAGACCCAGTACTTC.

This clone appeared a single time. The chain has TRBV2 and TRBJ1-1, with D unclear. CDR1 is SNHLY, CDR2 FYNNEI, per germline. The CDR3 sequence is 13 residues long. Trimming cost V 5 bases and J 2 bases, with 9 bases left between them. In nucleotides, the CDR3 is TGTGCCAGCAGTATACAGCCAAACACTGAAGCTTTCTTT. It yields the protein CASSIQPNTEAFF.

The genes are TRBV12-3 or TRBV12-4 and TRBJ1-1; unclear D gene. The CDR3 sequence is 13 residues long. V gave up 3 bases and J gave up 1 base, with 6 bases separating them. In nucleotides, the CDR3 is TGTGCCAGCAGTTTTCTAGAGAACACTGAAGCTTTCTTT. This encodes CASSFLENTEAFF.

V is TRBV7-3 and J is TRBJ2-2, with D hard to call. CDR1 and CDR2 from the germline V gene are SGHTA and FQGTGA. The CDR3 spans 15 residues. V gave up 3 bases and J gave up 4 bases, with 12 bases separating them. The CDR3 protein is CASSFNTDRTGELFF. The CDR3, as DNA: TGTGCCAGCAGCTTTAACACAGACCGCACCGGGGAGCTGTTTTTT. Together with reference TRBV7-3 and TRBJ2-2, the CDR3 gives the full variable domain: GAGVSQTPSNKVTEKGKYVELRCDPISGHTALYWYRQSLGQGPEFLIYFQGTGAADDSGLPNDRFFAVRPEGSVSTLKIQRTERGDSAVYLCASSFNTDRTGELFFGEGSRLTVL.

This chain links TRBV2 with TRBJ1-1; weak D call: TRBD1 (6 bases). The CDR3 contains 11 residues. Looked up from germline, CDR1 is SNHLY and CDR2 is FYNNEI. The V end lost 9 bases, the J end lost 11 bases, and 16 bases lay between the germline ends. CDR3 sequence (DNA): TGTGCCAGTACAGAGGGGGGGCATGCTTTCTTT. Residues: CASTEGGHAFF. The full variable domain, with the rest looked up from reference TRBV2 and TRBJ1-1, is EPEVTQTPSHQVTQMGQEVILRCVPISNHLYFYWYRQILGQKVEFLVSFYNNEISEKSEIFDDQFSVERPDGSNFTLKIRSTKLEDSAMYFCASTEGGHAFFGQGTRLTVV.

The V call is TRBV19, the J call TRBJ2-2, with TRBD1 matching over 7 bases. Per germline, CDR1 LNHDA and CDR2 SQIVND (reference sequence). Germline trimming cut 4 bases from V and 7 bases from J; bases unmatched to any gene: 6. This CDR3 has 14 amino acids. The CDR3 coding sequence is TGTGCCAGTAGTACAACAGGGGAAAGCGGGGAGCTGTTTTTT. This translates into CASSTTGESGELFF.

The gene calls are TRBV4-1 and TRBJ1-2, with 9 nucleotides matching TRBD1. The CDR3 length is 16 residues. V gave up 4 bases and J gave up 8 bases; unmatched junction bases: 14. Germline lookup yields CDR1 MGHRA and CDR2 YSYEKL. CDR3: CASSLNLQGASTGYTF. In nucleotides, the CDR3 is TGCGCCAGCAGCCTGAATCTACAGGGGGCATCGACGGGCTACACCTTC.

The chain is built from TRBV6-5 and TRBJ1-6; the match to TRBD1 covers 7 bases. Trimming cost V 7 bases and J 9 bases; bases outside gene matches: 12. Germline V gene lookup returns CDR1 MNHEY and CDR2 SVGAGI. This CDR3 contains 15 residues. CDR3 sequence reads: CASIVLRGARSPLHF. The CDR3, as DNA: TGTGCCAGCATTGTTCTCAGGGGGGCACGTTCACCCCTCCACTTT.

The chain carries TRBV19 and TRBJ1-1; the D gene is possibly TRBD1 (6 bases). The CDR3 loop spans 13 amino acids. V was shortened by 6 bases and J by 4 bases, with 12 bases between the two germline ends. Looked up from germline, CDR1 is LNHDA and CDR2 is SQIVND (reference sequence). DNA for the CDR3: TGTGCCAGTAGGGGCAGGGGCCGCACTGAAGCTTTCTTT. Translation: CASRGRGRTEAFF.

This rearrangement joins TRBV5-4 to TRBJ2-2; maybe TRBD1 (5 bases). The V gene's germline CDR1 is SGHNT and CDR2 YYREEE (reference sequence). CDR3 length: 16 amino acids. Trimming took off 4 bases at V and 1 base at J, with 14 bases between the two ends. The CDR3 loop is CASSLKQAKNTGELFF. The DNA of the CDR3 is TGTGCCAGCAGCCTGAAACAGGCGAAGAACACCGGGGAGCTGTTTTTT.

This clone appeared a single time. This chain joins TRBV13 and TRBJ2-1; 10 nucleotides match TRBD2. Trimming at V came to 6 bases and at J to 5 bases, leaving 7 bases not matched to a gene. The CDR3 extends over 15 amino acids. CDR1 and CDR2 (germline): PRHDT, FYEKMQ (reference sequence). The CDR3 loop is CASRPSGGADNEQFF. CDR3 DNA: TGTGCCAGCAGACCCAGCGGGGGGGCCGACAATGAGCAGTTCTTC.

The V and J genes are TRBV9 and TRBJ1-5; D unclear. The CDR3 is 15 residues long. The ends were cut back, 0 bases at V and 4 bases at J, with 11 bases in the middle. Germline V lookup: CDR1 SGDLS, CDR2 YYNGEE. The CDR3 sequence: CASSVGGEGNQPQHF. The CDR3 nucleotides read TGTGCCAGCAGCGTAGGGGGAGAGGGAAATCAGCCCCAGCATTTT.

A few counts support this clone. This sample also contains other DNA sequences that code for the same CDR3. J is TRBJ1-1 and V is TRBV6-5; possible D gene TRBD1, 5 bases. The length of the CDR3 is 13 residues. The ends were cut back, 5 bases at V and 2 bases at J, with 9 bases in the middle. Germline values: CDR1 MNHEY, CDR2 SVGAGI. The CDR3 spells CASSPQGNTEAFF. The CDR3 DNA reads TGTGCCAGCAGTCCTCAGGGAAACACTGAAGCTTTCTTT.